The rows below give T cell receptor beta chains drawn from one sample of a study of a mutant IDH1 vaccine in newly diagnosed glioma. These receptors lack a known antigen. Method: immunoSEQ multiplex PCR; TCRdb's copy keeps in-frame clones and lacks some. The sample carries around 40,000 clones, 70% to 90% recorded once. The input for sequencing was PBMCs, taken from a glioma patient whose treatment included an IDH1 peptide vaccine. All receptors derive from a man between 35 and 55 years old with glioma. The CDR3 runs from the conserved cysteine through the conserved F or W. Each record gives: CDR3 DNA, CDR3 protein, J gene, clone size, D gene, V gene. D genes are given only for firm matches. Only some rows state a clone size, as once, few, many or a class for expanded clones.

CDR3 DNA: TGTGCCAGCAGCCAAGGTGCAGGGATTCGAGAGACCCAGTACTTC
CDR3 protein: CASSQGAGIRETQYF
J gene: TRBJ2-5
clone size: NA
D gene: NA
V gene: TRBV14

CDR3 DNA: TGTGCCAGCAGTCGCGAGTGGGATCCCTACGAGCAGTACTTC
CDR3 protein: CASSREWDPYEQYF
J gene: TRBJ2-7
clone size: NA
D gene: NA
V gene: TRBV7-9

CDR3 DNA: TGTGCCAGCAGCTTTCGGTCGGGGAGTGAAAAACTGTTTTTT
CDR3 protein: CASSFRSGSEKLFF
J gene: TRBJ1-4
clone size: NA
D gene: NA
V gene: TRBV7-9

CDR3 DNA: TGTGCCAGCAGCTTAGTAGGAGACAGGGTACAGAACACTGAAGCTTTCTTT
CDR3 protein: CASSLVGDRVQNTEAFF
J gene: TRBJ1-1
clone size: once
D gene: TRBD1
V gene: TRBV7-8

CDR3 DNA: TGTGCCAGCAGCCAGCGGGAGGGCCCCTACAATGAGCAGTTCTTC
CDR3 protein: CASSQREGPYNEQFF
J gene: TRBJ2-1
clone size: NA
D gene: TRBD2
V gene: TRBV7-9

CDR3 DNA: TGCGCCAGCAGCTTGGCCCGTGGAGGTGAGCAGTACTTC
CDR3 protein: CASSLARGGEQYF
J gene: TRBJ2-7
clone size: NA
D gene: NA
V gene: TRBV5-1

CDR3 DNA: TGTGCCAGCAGCCCCTTGTTTAGCACTGAAGCTTTCTTT
CDR3 protein: CASSPLFSTEAFF
J gene: TRBJ1-1
clone size: NA
D gene: NA
V gene: TRBV7-2

CDR3 DNA: TGTGCCAGCAATAAGGGGGGACAATACGAGCAGTACTTC
CDR3 protein: CASNKGGQYEQYF
J gene: TRBJ2-7
clone size: NA
D gene: NA
V gene: TRBV5-5

CDR3 DNA: TGTGCCAGCAGTTACGGACGGGCTAGCCTTCCCGAGCAGTACTTC
CDR3 protein: CASSYGRASLPEQYF
J gene: TRBJ2-7
clone size: NA
D gene: NA
V gene: TRBV6-5

CDR3 DNA: TGCGCCAGCAGCCAAGGAAGCAGCGGGAGAAGAGGCGGGGAGCTGTTTTTT
CDR3 protein: CASSQGSSGRRGGELFF
J gene: TRBJ2-2
clone size: NA
D gene: TRBD2
V gene: TRBV4-1

CDR3 DNA: TGTGCCAGTAGCACTAGAACAGATACGCAGTATTTT
CDR3 protein: CASSTRTDTQYF
J gene: TRBJ2-3
clone size: NA
D gene: NA
V gene: TRBV19

CDR3 DNA: TGTGCCAGCAGTGAACCGACTGGAACCTACGAGCAGTACTTC
CDR3 protein: CASSEPTGTYEQYF
J gene: TRBJ2-7
clone size: NA
D gene: NA
V gene: TRBV2